This T cell receptor beta chain was recovered during a study of shared clonotypes between healthy human individuals. Findings and caveats of the study: A limitation of the genetic and exposure-history diversity represented arose from few donors.

Sequencing used immunoSEQ multiplex PCR; TCRdb keeps in-frame clones, though not all of them. Of about 490,000 clones in the sample, approximately 79% were seen once. Of note for this clone: Its antigen is not identified.

Germline V gene sequence: CDR1 LNHDA, CDR2 SQIVND (reference sequence). CDR3 length: 14 residues. The V and J ends lost 3 bases and 3 bases, in that order; junction bases with no gene match: 3. The sequence derives from a woman aged 40 to 49 in good health. Some clones in this sample may be carry-over from other donors' samples. V usage is TRBV19 and J usage is TRBJ2-5, with 8 bases aligning to TRBD2. The sequencing sample was made of PBMCs. CDR3 sequence reads: CASSIILAEETQYF. For the CDR3, the DNA is TGTGCCAGTAGTATCATACTAGCGGAAGAGACCCAGTACTTC.